This T cell receptor (beta chain) was identified during a study of blood T cell repertoires in COVID-19. CDR1 SGDLS and CDR2 YYNGEE come from the germline V gene. The V and J ends lost 4 bases and 0 bases respectively, with 11 bases between them. This CDR3 spans 15 amino acids. TCRdb's table, derived via immunoSEQ multiplex PCR, lists solely in-frame clones and lacks some. Among approximately 100,000 clones listed, about 91% were seen once. The sequenced sample consisted of peripheral blood. This receptor was identified in an elderly woman with active COVID-19. The J gene is TRBJ2-1, the V gene TRBV9, with unresolved D. CDR3 nucleotides: TGTGCCAGCAGCCCCTTGGGCAGCTCCTACAATGAGCAGTTCTTC. It translates to CASSPLGSSYNEQFF.